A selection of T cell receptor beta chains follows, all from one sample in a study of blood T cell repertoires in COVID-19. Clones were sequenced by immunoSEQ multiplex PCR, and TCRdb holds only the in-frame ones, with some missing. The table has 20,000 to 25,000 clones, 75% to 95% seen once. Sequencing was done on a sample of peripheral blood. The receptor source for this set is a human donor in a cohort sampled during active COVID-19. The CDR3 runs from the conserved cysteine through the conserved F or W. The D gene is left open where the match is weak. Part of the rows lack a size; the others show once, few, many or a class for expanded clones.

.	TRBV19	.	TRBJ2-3	CASRNPREGTDTQYF	TGTGCCAGTAGGAACCCCAGGGAGGGCACAGATACGCAGTATTTT
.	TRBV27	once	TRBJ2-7	CASSRASPHEQYF	TGTGCCAGCAGCCGAGCCTCACCCCACGAGCAGTACTTC
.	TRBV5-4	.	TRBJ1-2	CASSLGSTANYGYTF	TGTGCCAGCAGCTTGGGTTCGACAGCTAACTATGGCTACACCTTC
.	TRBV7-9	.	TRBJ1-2	CASSLIESGYTF	TGTGCCAGCAGCTTAATCGAGAGCGGCTACACCTTC
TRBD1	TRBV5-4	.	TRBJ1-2	CASSPGTAGRANYGYTF	TGTGCCAGCAGCCCGGGGACAGCTGGCCGCGCTAACTATGGCTACACCTTC
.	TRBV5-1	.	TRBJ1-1	CASSLEALNTEAFF	TGCGCCAGCAGCTTGGAAGCCTTGAACACTGAAGCTTTCTTT
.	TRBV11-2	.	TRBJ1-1	CASSSAGLLNTEAFF	TGTGCCAGCAGCTCCGCAGGGCTATTGAACACTGAAGCTTTCTTT
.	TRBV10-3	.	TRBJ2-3	CAIRQGTDTQYF	TGTGCCATCCGACAGGGCACAGATACGCAGTATTTT
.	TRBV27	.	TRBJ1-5	CASSLTGPNQPQHF	TGTGCCAGCAGCCTGACAGGTCCCAATCAGCCCCAGCATTTT
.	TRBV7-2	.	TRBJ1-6	CASSVSQGISPLHF	TGTGCCAGCAGCGTCTCACAGGGTATTTCACCCCTCCACTTT
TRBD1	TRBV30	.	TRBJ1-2	CASDRGPPTKGYTF	TGTGCCTCTGACAGGGGCCCACCTACTAAGGGCTACACCTTC
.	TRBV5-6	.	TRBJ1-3	CASKGDSGNTIYF	TGTGCCAGCAAAGGGGACTCTGGAAACACCATATATTTT
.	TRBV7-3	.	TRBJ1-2	CASSLNTIKNYGYTF	TGTGCCAGCAGCTTAAACACAATCAAGAACTATGGCTACACCTTC
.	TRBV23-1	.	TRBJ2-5	CASSQKQAETQYF	TGCGCCAGCAGTCAAAAACAGGCGGAGACCCAGTACTTC
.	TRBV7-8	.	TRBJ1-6	CASSLPRTPLHF	TGTGCCAGCAGCTTGCCTAGGACACCCCTCCACTTT
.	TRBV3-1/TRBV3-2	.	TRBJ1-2	CASSPDEGTSGYTF	TGTGCCAGCAGTCCAGACGAGGGGACAAGCGGCTACACCTTC
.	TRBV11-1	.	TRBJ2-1	CASSLERAGIYNEQFF	TGTGCCAGCAGCTTAGAGCGGGCTGGGATCTACAATGAGCAGTTCTTC
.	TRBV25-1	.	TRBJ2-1	CASSEYREYNEQFF	TGTGCCAGCAGTGAATATCGCGAATACAATGAGCAGTTCTTC
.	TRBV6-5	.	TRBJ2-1	CATFGDSGGYNEQFF	TGTGCCACCTTCGGAGATTCTGGAGGCTACAATGAGCAGTTCTTC
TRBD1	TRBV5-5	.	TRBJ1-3	CASSLGASGQGAGNTIYF	TGTGCCAGCAGCTTGGGGGCCTCCGGGCAGGGGGCCGGAAACACCATATATTTT
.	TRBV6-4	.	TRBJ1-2	CASSDSIEEQVKLGFHYGYTF	TGTGCCAGCAGTGACTCGATTGAGGAACAGGTAAAGCTGGGATTTCACTATGGCTACACCTTC